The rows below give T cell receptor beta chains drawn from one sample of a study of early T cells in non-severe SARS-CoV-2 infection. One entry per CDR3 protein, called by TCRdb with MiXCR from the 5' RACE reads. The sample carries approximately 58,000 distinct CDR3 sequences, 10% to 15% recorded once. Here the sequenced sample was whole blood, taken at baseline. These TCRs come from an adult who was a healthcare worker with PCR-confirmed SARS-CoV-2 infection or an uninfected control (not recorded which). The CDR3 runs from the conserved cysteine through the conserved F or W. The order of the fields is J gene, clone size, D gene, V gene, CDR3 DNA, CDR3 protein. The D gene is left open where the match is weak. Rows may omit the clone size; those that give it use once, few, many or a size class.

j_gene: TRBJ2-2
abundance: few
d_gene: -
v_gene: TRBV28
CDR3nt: TGTGCCAGCAGCGCTTATGCCCTCACCCCTGCGAACACCGGGGAGCTGTTTTTT
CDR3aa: CASSAYALTPANTGELFF

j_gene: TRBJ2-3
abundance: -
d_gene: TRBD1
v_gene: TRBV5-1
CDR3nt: TGCGCCAGCAGTTGGACCGGGACAGGGGGCGCAGATACGCAGTATTTT
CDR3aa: CASSWTGTGGADTQYF

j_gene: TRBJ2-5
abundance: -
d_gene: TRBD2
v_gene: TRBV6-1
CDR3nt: TGTGCCAGCAGTGAAGCGCTTCGGACTAGCGGGAGTAAGACCCAGTACTTC
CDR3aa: CASSEALRTSGSKTQYF

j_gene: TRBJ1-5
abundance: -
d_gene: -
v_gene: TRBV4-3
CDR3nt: TGCGCCAGCAGCCAAGAGGCAGTGTTAGCGGGCCCTTATAGCAATCAGCCCCAGCATTTT
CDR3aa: CASSQEAVLAGPYSNQPQHF

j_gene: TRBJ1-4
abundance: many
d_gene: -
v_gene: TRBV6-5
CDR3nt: TGTGCCAGCAGCCCCGGGACTGGGAGGGAAAAACTGTTTTTT
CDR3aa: CASSPGTGREKLFF

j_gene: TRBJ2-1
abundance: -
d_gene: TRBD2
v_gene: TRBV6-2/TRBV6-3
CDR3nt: TGTGCCAGCAGGGCCTTTAGCGGGACGAGTTACAATGAGCAGTTCTTC
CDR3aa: CASRAFSGTSYNEQFF

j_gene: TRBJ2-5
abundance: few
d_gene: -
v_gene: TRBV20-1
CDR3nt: TGCAGTGCTAGATCGGGGCCCCAGAGGGAGACCCAGTACTTC
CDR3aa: CSARSGPQRETQYF

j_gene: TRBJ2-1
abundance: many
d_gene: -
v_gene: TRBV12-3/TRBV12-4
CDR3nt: TGTGCCAGCAGGGGAACTACTGCGGTCGCCTACAATGAGCAGTTCTTC
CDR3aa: CASRGTTAVAYNEQFF

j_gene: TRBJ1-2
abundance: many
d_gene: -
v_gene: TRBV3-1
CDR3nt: TGTGCCAGCAGCCAAGAGGGGGCTGGCGGCTACACCTTC
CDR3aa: CASSQEGAGGYTF

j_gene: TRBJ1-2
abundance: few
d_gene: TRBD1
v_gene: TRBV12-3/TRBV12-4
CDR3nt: TGTGCCAGCAGCCTGGACAGGGGGCGAGTCTATGGCTACACCTTC
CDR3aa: CASSLDRGRVYGYTF

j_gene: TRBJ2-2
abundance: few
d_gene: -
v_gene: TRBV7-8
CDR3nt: TGTGCCAGCAGCTTAGCTCAGGGGTACACCGGGGAGCTGTTTTTT
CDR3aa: CASSLAQGYTGELFF

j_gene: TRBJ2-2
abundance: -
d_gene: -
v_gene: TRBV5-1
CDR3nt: TGCGCCAGCAGCTTGCTGAACACCGGGGAGCTGTTTTTT
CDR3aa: CASSLLNTGELFF

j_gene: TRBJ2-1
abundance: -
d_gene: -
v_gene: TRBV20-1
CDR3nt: TGCAGTGCTAGAGATCGTAGATCCCAGTCCCATGAGCAGTTCTTC
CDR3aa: CSARDRRSQSHEQFF

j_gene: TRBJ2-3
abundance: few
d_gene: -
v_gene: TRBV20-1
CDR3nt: TGCAGTGCTGAAGAGGTCTCACGGGCAGATACGCAGTATTTT
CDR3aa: CSAEEVSRADTQYF

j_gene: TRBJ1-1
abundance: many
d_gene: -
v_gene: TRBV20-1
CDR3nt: TGCAGTGCTAGAGGTATATCAGCGCGCGACACTGAAGCTTTCTTT
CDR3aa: CSARGISARDTEAFF

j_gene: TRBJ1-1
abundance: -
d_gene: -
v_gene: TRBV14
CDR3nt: TGTGCCAGCAGCCAGTCTAGCACTGAAGCTTTCTTT
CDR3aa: CASSQSSTEAFF

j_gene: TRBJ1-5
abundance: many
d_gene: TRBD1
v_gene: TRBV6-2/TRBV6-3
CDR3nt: TGTGCCAGCAGTTCAATGGGCAGGGGGAATCAGCCCCAGCATTTT
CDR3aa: CASSSMGRGNQPQHF

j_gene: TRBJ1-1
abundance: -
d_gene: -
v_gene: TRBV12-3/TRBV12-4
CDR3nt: TGTGCCAGCAGCCGAACTCCGAACACTGAAGCTTTCTTT
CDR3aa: CASSRTPNTEAFF

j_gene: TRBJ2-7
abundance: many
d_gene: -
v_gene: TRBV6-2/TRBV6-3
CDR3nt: TGTGCCAGCAGTTACCAGTCCTACGAGCAGTACTTC
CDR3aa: CASSYQSYEQYF

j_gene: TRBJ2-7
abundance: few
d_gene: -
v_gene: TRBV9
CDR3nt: TGTGCCAGCCGACCAGTACCGAGGACAGAGACTAGTTGCACCCGAAGGGACGAGCAGTACTTC
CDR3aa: CASRPVPRTETSCTRRDEQYF

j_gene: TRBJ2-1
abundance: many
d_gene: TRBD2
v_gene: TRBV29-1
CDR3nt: TGCAGCGCTAGCGGGAGCTCCTACAATGAGCAGTTCTTC
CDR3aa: CSASGSSYNEQFF

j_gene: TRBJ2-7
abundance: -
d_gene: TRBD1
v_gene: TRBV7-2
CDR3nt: TGTGCCAGCAGCACGGGACAGGGGGCCTACGAGCAGTACTTC
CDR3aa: CASSTGQGAYEQYF